The 21 T cell receptor beta chains listed next were all sequenced from one sample in a study of blood T cell repertoires in COVID-19. Assay: immunoSEQ multiplex PCR; the TCRdb copy retains only in-frame clones and omits some. The sample has roughly 30,000 clones, around 73% seen once. The sequencing input was peripheral blood. Receptor source: a woman aged 60 to 75 with acute or convalescent COVID-19.

The chain uses TRBV14 and TRBJ1-2; 8 nucleotides line up with TRBD1. This CDR3 spans 14 amino acids. Germline CDR1 reads SGHDN; CDR2 reads FVKESK. V shed 4 bases, J shed 5 bases, and the junction held 6 bases outside the gene matches. This CDR3 reads CASSPGQGGYGYTF. The DNA for the CDR3 is TGTGCCAGCAGCCCCGGACAGGGCGGGTATGGCTACACCTTC.

V and J are TRBV2 and TRBJ2-7; TRBD2 might be the D (6 bases). The germline CDR1 and CDR2 sequences are SNHLY and FYNNEI. V lost 6 bases and J lost 1, with 10 bases in between. The CDR3 contains 13 residues. The CDR3 DNA reads as TGTGCCAGCAGCGGGGGTATGTCCTACGAGCAGTACTTC. Translated: CASSGGMSYEQYF.

The V call is TRBV10-3, the J call TRBJ2-7, with 11 bases lining up with TRBD1. There are 13 residues in the CDR3. With 9 bases clipped from V and 6 bases from J, the junction kept 7 bases outside the gene matches. Looked up from germline, CDR1 is ENHRY and CDR2 is SYGVKD. CDR3 protein: CAMGGTGGPEQYF. The CDR3 nucleotides read TGTGCCATGGGGGGGACAGGGGGGCCCGAGCAGTACTTC.

The chain couples TRBV7-9 to TRBJ1-2; no clear D. The CDR3 has 13 amino acids. V was clipped by 2 bases and J by 4 bases, with 8 bases between them. CDR1 is SEHNR and CDR2 is FQNEAQ in the germline V gene (reference sequence). CDR3 residues: CASSLSGSYGYTF. The CDR3 bases are TGTGCCAGCAGCTTAAGTGGGAGCTATGGCTACACCTTC.

V usage is TRBV27 and J usage is TRBJ2-3; D unresolved. Deletions cut 5 bases from V and 1 base from J, with 7 bases between. Looked up from germline, CDR1 is MNHEY and CDR2 is SMNVEV (reference sequence). CDR3 length equals 13 residues. The CDR3 nucleotides read TGTGCCAGCAGTCTTCTCCGCACAGATACGCAGTATTTT. Translating gives CASSLLRTDTQYF.

The chain recombines TRBV7-3 with TRBJ2-3; the D is unclear. V was cut by 2 bases and J by 6 bases, with 9 bases left in between. CDR1 is SGHTA, CDR2 FQGTGA, per germline. This CDR3 comprises 13 residues. This chain's CDR3 is CASSLSRSDTQYF. Written as DNA, the CDR3 is TGTGCCAGCAGCTTATCCCGGTCGGATACGCAGTATTTT. Together with reference TRBV7-3 and TRBJ2-3, the CDR3 gives the full variable domain: GAGVSQTPSNKVTEKGKYVELRCDPISGHTALYWYRQSLGQGPEFLIYFQGTGAADDSGLPNDRFFAVRPEGSVSTLKIQRTERGDSAVYLCASSLSRSDTQYFGPGTRLTVL.

J is TRBJ1-3 and V is TRBV7-8; D might be TRBD1 (6 bases). V dropped 4 bases and J dropped 0 bases, with 13 bases sitting between them. The CDR3 is made up of 16 amino acids. Looked up from germline, CDR1 is SGHVS and CDR2 is FQNEAQ. CDR3 loop: CASSSDRSLSGNTIYF. The CDR3 DNA reads as TGTGCCAGCAGCTCCGACAGGAGCCTCTCTGGAAACACCATATATTTT.

V and J are TRBV2 and TRBJ2-6; 7 nucleotides agree with TRBD1. Germline loops: CDR1 SNHLY, CDR2 FYNNEI. This CDR3 has 15 residues. Germline trimming cut 7 bases from V and 2 bases from J; bases unmatched to any gene: 5. The CDR3 DNA reads as TGTGCCAGCACTGGACAGGTGGCTGGGGCCAACGTCCTGACTTTC. Its translation is CASTGQVAGANVLTF.

This chain joins TRBV5-4 and TRBJ1-3, with TRBD1 matching over 7 bases. Per germline, CDR1 SGHNT and CDR2 YYREEE (reference sequence). The CDR3 sequence is 15 residues long. Trimming cost V 0 bases and J 3 bases; bases outside gene matches: 3. The CDR3 DNA reads TGTGCCAGCAGCTTGGAGGGGGCAAATGGAAACACCATATATTTT. Protein product: CASSLEGANGNTIYF.

The rearrangement uses TRBV3-1 (or the pseudogene TRBV3-2) and TRBJ1-5; D is unresolved. V was clipped by 1 base and J by 3 bases, with 13 bases between them. Looked up from germline, CDR1 is LGHDT and CDR2 is YNNKEL (reference sequence). The CDR3 contains 16 residues. CDR3 residues: CASSQGSPSLNQPQHF. The CDR3, as DNA: TGTGCCAGCAGCCAAGGCTCCCCTAGCCTCAATCAGCCCCAGCATTTT.

The gene calls are TRBV10-2 and TRBJ1-1; D uncertain. The CDR3 is 13 residues long. CDR1 is WSHSY, CDR2 SAAADI, per germline. V dropped 6 bases and J dropped 8 bases, with 16 bases sitting between them. The chain's CDR3 is CASRTEGTAEAFF. In nucleotides, the CDR3 is TGCGCCAGCAGAACTGAGGGAACAGCAGAAGCTTTCTTT.

The chain combines TRBV5-6 with TRBJ1-2; D call uncertain. Trimming shortened V by 2 bases and J by 6 bases, and 8 bases separated the two germline ends. CDR1 SGHDT and CDR2 YYEEEE come from the germline V gene. The CDR3 runs 12 residues. DNA for the CDR3: TGTGCCAGCAGCTTTTTACACGATGGCTACACCTTC. Protein: CASSFLHDGYTF.

The chain recombines TRBV10-1 with TRBJ1-1; no reliable D call. This CDR3 comprises 17 residues. CDR1 is WNHNN, CDR2 SYGVQD, per germline (reference sequence). Deletions cut 3 bases from V and 0 bases from J, with 17 bases between. The CDR3 sequence: CASSDGSGVGMNTEAFF. The DNA for the CDR3 is TGCGCCAGCAGTGACGGGTCTGGTGTCGGGATGAACACTGAAGCTTTCTTT.

The chain links TRBV5-1 to TRBJ2-1; 8 nucleotides line up with TRBD1. Germline CDR1 and CDR2: SGHRS and YFSETQ. V trimming: 3 bases; J trimming: 6 bases; junction bases outside the gene matches: 2. CDR3 size: 13 residues. In DNA, the CDR3 is TGCGCCAGCAGCTGGGGGACAGGCAATGAGCAGTTCTTC. Translating it yields CASSWGTGNEQFF.

J is TRBJ2-1 and V is TRBV2; D may be TRBD2 (7 bases). Trimming took off 5 bases at V and 7 bases at J, with 24 bases between the two ends. The germline V gene encodes CDR1 SNHLY and CDR2 FYNNEI. The CDR3 extends over 17 amino acids. As DNA, the CDR3 is TGTGCCAGCAGTCACCAAGTGGGGGGGCGCGGTAAAAATGAGCAGTTCTTC. Translation gives CASSHQVGGRGKNEQFF.

The genes are TRBV7-9 and TRBJ1-2; TRBD1 agrees at 7 bases. This CDR3 contains 16 residues. V shed 5 bases, J shed 2 bases, and the junction held 11 bases outside the gene matches. The germline CDR1 and CDR2 sequences are SEHNR and FQNEAQ (reference sequence). The CDR3 DNA is TGTGCCAGCAGCCGATGGACAGGCCTGACAAACTATGGCTACACCTTC. Its translation: CASSRWTGLTNYGYTF.

V gene TRBV10-1 combines with J gene TRBJ2-1, with D perhaps matching TRBD2 (5 bases). The CDR3 has 14 residues. V shed 0 bases and J shed 5 bases, with 8 bases lying between them. In germline, CDR1 is WNHNN, CDR2 SYGVQD (reference sequence). The DNA of the CDR3 is TGCGCCAGCAGTGAGTCTATCGGGGACAATGAGCAGTTCTTC. This gives the protein CASSESIGDNEQFF.

This chain joins TRBV27 and TRBJ2-7; 7 positions agree with TRBD2. The trim removed 7 bases at V and 7 bases at J, leaving 4 bases unmatched. Germline V gene sequence: CDR1 MNHEY, CDR2 SMNVEV (reference sequence). This CDR3 region has 11 residues. The CDR3 loop is CASMGGNEQYF. The CDR3 DNA is TGTGCCAGCATGGGAGGGAATGAGCAGTACTTC.

V usage is TRBV27 and J usage is TRBJ1-5; a weak D match, TRBD1 (5 bases). The CDR3 contains 15 residues. Between the trimmed V and J ends, which lost 2 bases and 0 bases, there was a span of 8 bases. Germline V gene data show CDR1 as MNHEY and CDR2 as SMNVEV (reference sequence). The CDR3 bases are TGTGCCAGCAGTTTAAGGGGCTATAGCAATCAGCCCCAGCATTTT. It is translated as CASSLRGYSNQPQHF.

This sequence joins TRBV9 and TRBJ1-4, with a possible D match to TRBD1 (5 bases). The V end was cut by 0 bases, the J end by 5 bases, with 11 bases between. This CDR3 spans 15 amino acids. Germline V gene lookup returns CDR1 SGDLS and CDR2 YYNGEE. The CDR3 region has the DNA TGTGCCAGCAGCGTAGGAGTGTCAGGGAATGAAAAACTGTTTTTT. As protein: CASSVGVSGNEKLFF.

The J gene is TRBJ1-4, the V gene TRBV7-9, with 7 bases lining up with TRBD1. The germline V gene has CDR1 SEHNR and CDR2 FQNEAQ (reference sequence). The CDR3 is 14 residues long. The trim removed 5 bases at V and 7 bases at J, leaving 7 bases unmatched. The chain's CDR3 is CASSVTGPGEKLFF. CDR3 bases: TGTGCCAGCAGCGTGACAGGGCCGGGTGAAAAACTGTTTTTT.